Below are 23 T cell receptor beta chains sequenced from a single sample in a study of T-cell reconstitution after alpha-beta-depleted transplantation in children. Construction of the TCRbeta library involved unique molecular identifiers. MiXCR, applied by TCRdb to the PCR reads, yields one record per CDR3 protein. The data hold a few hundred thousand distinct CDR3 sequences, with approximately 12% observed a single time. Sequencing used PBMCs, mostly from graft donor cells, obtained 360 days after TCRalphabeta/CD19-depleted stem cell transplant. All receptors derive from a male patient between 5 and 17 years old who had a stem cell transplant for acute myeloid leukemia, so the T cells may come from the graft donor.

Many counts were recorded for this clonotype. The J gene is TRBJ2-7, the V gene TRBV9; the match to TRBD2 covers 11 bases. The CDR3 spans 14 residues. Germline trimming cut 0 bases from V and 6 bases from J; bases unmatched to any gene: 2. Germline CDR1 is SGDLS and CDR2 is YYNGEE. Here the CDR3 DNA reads TGTGCCAGCAGCGTAGGGCTAGCGGGAGGCGAGCAGTACTTC. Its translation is CASSVGLAGGEQYF.

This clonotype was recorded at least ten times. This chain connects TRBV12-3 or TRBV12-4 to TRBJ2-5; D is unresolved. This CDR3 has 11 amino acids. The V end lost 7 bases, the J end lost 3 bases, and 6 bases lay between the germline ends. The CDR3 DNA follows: TGTGCCAGCACCCGGAAAGAGACCCAGTACTTC. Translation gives CASTRKETQYF.

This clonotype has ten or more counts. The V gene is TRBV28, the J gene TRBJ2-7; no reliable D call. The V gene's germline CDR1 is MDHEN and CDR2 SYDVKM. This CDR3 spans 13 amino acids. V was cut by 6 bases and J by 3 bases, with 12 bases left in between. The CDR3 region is CASRPSAVYEQYF. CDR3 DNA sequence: TGTGCCAGCAGACCCTCCGCGGTCTACGAGCAGTACTTC. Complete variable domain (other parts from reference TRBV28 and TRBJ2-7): DVKVTQSSRYLVKRTGEKVFLECVQDMDHENMFWYRQDPGLGLRLIYFSYDVKMKEKGDIPEGYSVSREKKERFSLILESASTNQTSMYLCASRPSAVYEQYFGPGTRLTVT.

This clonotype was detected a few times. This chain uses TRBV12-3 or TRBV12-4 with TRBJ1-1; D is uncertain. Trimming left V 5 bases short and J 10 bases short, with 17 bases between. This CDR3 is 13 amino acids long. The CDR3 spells CASSPMGPYGAFF. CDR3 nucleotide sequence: TGTGCCAGCAGTCCTATGGGTCCGTATGGAGCTTTCTTT.

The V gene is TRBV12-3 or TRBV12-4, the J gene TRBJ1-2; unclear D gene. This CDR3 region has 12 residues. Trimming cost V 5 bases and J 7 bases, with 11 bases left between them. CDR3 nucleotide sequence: TGTGCCAGCAGTCCCGGCCCCGGTGGCTACACCTTC. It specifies CASSPGPGGYTF.

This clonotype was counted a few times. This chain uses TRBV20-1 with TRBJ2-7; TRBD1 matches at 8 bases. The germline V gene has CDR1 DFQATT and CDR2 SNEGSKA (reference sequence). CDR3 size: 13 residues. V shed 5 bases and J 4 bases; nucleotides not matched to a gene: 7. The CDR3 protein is CSAWGDRTYEQYF. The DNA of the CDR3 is TGCAGTGCTTGGGGGGACAGGACGTACGAGCAGTACTTC.

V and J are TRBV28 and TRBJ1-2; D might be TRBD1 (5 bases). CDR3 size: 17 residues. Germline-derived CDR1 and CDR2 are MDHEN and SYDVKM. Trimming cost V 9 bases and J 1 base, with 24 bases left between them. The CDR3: CASRFSGLPGRNYGYTF. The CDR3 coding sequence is TGTGCCAGTCGGTTTTCCGGGCTCCCAGGGCGTAACTATGGCTACACCTTC.

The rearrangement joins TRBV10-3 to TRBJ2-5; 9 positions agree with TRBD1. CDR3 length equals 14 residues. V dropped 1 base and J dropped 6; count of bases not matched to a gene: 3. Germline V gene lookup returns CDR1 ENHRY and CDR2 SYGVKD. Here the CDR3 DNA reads TGTGCCATCAGTGAGTTCGACAGGGGGAAGACCCAGTACTTC. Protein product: CAISEFDRGKTQYF.

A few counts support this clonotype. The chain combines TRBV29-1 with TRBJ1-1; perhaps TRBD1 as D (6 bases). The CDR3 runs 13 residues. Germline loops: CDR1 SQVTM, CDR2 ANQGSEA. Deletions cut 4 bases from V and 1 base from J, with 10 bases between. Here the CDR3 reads CSVGVGANTEAFF. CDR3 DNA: TGCAGCGTTGGGGTGGGGGCGAACACTGAAGCTTTCTTT.

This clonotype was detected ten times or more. The CDR3 protein is CSVETGTEDNEQFF. The CDR3 region has the DNA TGCAGCGTTGAAACAGGGACAGAAGACAATGAGCAGTTCTTC. This chain joins TRBV29-1 and TRBJ2-1; 7 bases match TRBD1. CDR1 is SQVTM and CDR2 is ANQGSEA in the germline V gene. V trimming: 2 bases; J trimming: 5 bases; junction bases outside the gene matches: 6. There are 14 residues in the CDR3.

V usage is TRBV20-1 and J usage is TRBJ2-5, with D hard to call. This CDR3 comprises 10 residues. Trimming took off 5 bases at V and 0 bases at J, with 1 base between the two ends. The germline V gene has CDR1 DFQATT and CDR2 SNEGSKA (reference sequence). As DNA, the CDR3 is TGCAGTGCTCACCAAGAGACCCAGTACTTC. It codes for CSAHQETQYF.

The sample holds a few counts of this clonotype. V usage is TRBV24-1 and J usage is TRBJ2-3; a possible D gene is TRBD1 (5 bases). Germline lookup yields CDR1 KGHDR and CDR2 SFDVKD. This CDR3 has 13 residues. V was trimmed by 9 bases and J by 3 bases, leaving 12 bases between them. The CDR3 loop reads CATDQGETDTQYF. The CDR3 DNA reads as TGTGCCACCGACCAGGGCGAGACAGATACGCAGTATTTT.

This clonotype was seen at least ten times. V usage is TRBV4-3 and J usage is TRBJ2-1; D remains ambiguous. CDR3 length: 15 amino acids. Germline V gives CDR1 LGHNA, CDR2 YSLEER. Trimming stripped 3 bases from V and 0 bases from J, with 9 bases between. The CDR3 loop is CASSQALLSYNEQFF. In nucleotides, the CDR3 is TGCGCCAGCAGCCAGGCCCTCCTCTCCTACAATGAGCAGTTCTTC.

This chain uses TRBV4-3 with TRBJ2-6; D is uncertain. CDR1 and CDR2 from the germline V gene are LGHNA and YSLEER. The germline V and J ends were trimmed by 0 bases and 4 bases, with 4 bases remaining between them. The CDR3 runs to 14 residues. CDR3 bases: TGCGCCAGCAGCCAAGATGGCGGGGCCAACGTCCTGACTTTC. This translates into CASSQDGGANVLTF.

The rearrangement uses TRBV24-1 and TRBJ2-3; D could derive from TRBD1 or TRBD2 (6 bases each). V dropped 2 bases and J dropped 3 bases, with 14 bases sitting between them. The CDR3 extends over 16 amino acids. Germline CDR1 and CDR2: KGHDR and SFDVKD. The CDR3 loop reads CATSDYRVGRTDTQYF. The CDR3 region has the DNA TGTGCCACCAGTGATTACAGGGTAGGGAGGACAGATACGCAGTATTTT.

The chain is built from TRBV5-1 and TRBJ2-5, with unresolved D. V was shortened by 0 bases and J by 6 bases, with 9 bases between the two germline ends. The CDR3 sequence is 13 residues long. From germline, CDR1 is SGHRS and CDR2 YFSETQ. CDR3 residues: CASSLVVRKTQYF. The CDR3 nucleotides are TGCGCCAGCAGCTTGGTCGTTCGGAAGACCCAGTACTTC.

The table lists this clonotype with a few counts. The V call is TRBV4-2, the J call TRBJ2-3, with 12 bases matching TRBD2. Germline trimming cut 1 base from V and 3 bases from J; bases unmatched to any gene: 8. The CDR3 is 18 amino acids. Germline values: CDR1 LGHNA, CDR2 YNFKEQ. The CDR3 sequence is CASSQVLLAGGETDTQYF. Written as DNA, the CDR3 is TGTGCCAGCAGCCAAGTCCTACTAGCGGGAGGCGAGACAGATACGCAGTATTTT.

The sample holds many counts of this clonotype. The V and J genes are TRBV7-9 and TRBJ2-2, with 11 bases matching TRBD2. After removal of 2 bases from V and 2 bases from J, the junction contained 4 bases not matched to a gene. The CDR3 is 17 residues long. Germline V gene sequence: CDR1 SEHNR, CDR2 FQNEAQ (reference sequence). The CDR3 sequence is CASSLPLAGGNTGELFF. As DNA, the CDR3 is TGTGCCAGCAGCTTACCGCTAGCGGGAGGAAACACCGGGGAGCTGTTTTTT.

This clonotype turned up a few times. As DNA, the CDR3 is TGTGCCAGCAGTCCTTGGTCGTTCGGGAGGTACGAGCAGTACTTC. Translation gives CASSPWSFGRYEQYF. The chain combines TRBV28 with TRBJ2-7; 7 bases line up with TRBD2. CDR3 length: 15 amino acids. Trimming removed 5 bases from V and 4 bases from J; junction bases left unmatched: 11. Germline V gene lookup returns CDR1 MDHEN and CDR2 SYDVKM.

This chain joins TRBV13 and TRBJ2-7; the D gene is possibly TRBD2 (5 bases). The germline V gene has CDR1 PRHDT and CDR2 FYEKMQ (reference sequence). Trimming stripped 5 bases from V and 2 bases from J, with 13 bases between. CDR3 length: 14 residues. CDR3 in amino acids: CASSPEASTYEQYF. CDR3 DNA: TGTGCCAGCAGCCCTGAGGCTAGCACCTACGAGCAGTACTTC.

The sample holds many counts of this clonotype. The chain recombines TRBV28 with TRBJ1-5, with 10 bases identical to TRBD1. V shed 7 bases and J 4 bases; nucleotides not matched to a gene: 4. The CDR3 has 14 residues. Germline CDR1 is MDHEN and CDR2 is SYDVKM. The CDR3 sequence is CASTGTGVNQPQHF. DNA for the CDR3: TGTGCCAGCACCGGGACAGGGGTGAATCAGCCCCAGCATTTT.

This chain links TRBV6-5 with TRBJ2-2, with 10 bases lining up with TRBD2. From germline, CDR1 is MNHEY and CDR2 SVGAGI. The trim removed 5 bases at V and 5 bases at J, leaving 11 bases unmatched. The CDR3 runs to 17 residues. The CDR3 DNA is TGTGCCAGCAGTAACCTAGCGGGAGCCCCGGGGACCGGGGAGCTGTTTTTT. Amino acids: CASSNLAGAPGTGELFF.

Here the CDR3 reads CASKPFKISGTAQYF. CDR3 DNA sequence: TGTGCCAGCAAGCCTTTTAAGATTTCAGGGACTGCGCAGTATTTT. The chain links TRBV2 to TRBJ2-3; a possible D gene is TRBD2 (6 bases). V lost 7 bases and J 10 bases, leaving 24 bases between the germline ends. The CDR3 length is 15 residues. Germline V gene lookup returns CDR1 SNHLY and CDR2 FYNNEI.